This is a list of T cell receptor beta chains from one sample in a study of blood T cell repertoires in COVID-19. Profiling relied on immunoSEQ multiplex PCR, and the TCRdb table lists in-frame clones only, not all of them. The data hold some 500,000 clones, with roughly nine tenths observed a single time. The sample taken for sequencing was peripheral blood. The receptors originated from a woman aged 50 to 65 with COVID-19, enrolled during active disease. CDR3s include the opening cysteine and the closing phenylalanine or tryptophan. D genes are given only for firm matches. The size entry is marked missing in some rows and otherwise reads once, few, many or a size class.

- - TRBJ1-1 TRBV9 CASSGLVRENTEAFF TGTGCCAGCAGCGGCTTGGTACGCGAGAACACTGAAGCTTTCTTT
once - TRBJ2-1 TRBV7-9 CASTGTQYNEQFF TGTGCCAGCACCGGGACACAATACAATGAGCAGTTCTTC
- TRBD1 TRBJ2-7 TRBV28 CASSLGKHAGTAYEQYF TGTGCCAGCAGTTTAGGAAAACACGCCGGGACAGCCTACGAGCAGTACTTC
- - TRBJ1-1 TRBV4-1 CASSQVQAPEAFF TGCGCCAGCAGCCAAGTACAGGCCCCTGAAGCTTTCTTT
- TRBD2 TRBJ2-7 TRBV5-1 CASSFLLQRGSSYEQYF TGCGCCAGCAGCTTCCTACTTCAGCGGGGGAGCTCCTACGAGCAGTACTTC
- - TRBJ1-2 TRBV5-6 CASSSAGRGYTF TGTGCCAGCAGCTCAGCGGGACGCGGCTACACCTTC
- - TRBJ1-1 TRBV7-8 CASSLDHGTEAFF TGTGCCAGCAGCTTAGATCACGGCACTGAAGCTTTCTTT
- - TRBJ1-1 TRBV6-1 CASSDGGAENTEAFF TGTGCCAGCAGTGATGGTGGAGCAGAGAACACTGAAGCTTTCTTT
- - TRBJ2-1 TRBV3-1/TRBV3-2 CASSQDLSRGHNEQFF TGTGCCAGCAGCCAAGATCTGAGTAGAGGGCACAATGAGCAGTTCTTC
- TRBD1 TRBJ2-5 TRBV28 CASSLRSGGMGETQYF TGTGCCAGCAGTTTAAGGTCAGGGGGTATGGGGGAGACCCAGTACTTC
- - TRBJ2-3 TRBV6-5 CASKRKPQLTDTQYF TGTGCCAGCAAGCGGAAGCCGCAACTCACAGATACGCAGTATTTT
once TRBD1 TRBJ1-5 TRBV28 CASSQTGEGSNQPQHF TGTGCCAGCAGCCAGACAGGGGAGGGTAGCAATCAGCCCCAGCATTTT
- - TRBJ2-2 TRBV7-9 CASSLQVGELFF TGTGCCAGCAGCCTCCAGGTCGGTGAGCTGTTTTTT
- TRBD1 TRBJ2-3 TRBV5-1 CASSLGTVSTDTQYF TGCGCCAGCAGCTTAGGGACAGTCAGCACAGATACGCAGTATTTT
- TRBD2 TRBJ2-5 TRBV27 CASRGLAGGPRQETQYF TGTGCCAGCAGGGGACTAGCGGGGGGGCCTCGTCAAGAGACCCAGTACTTC
- - TRBJ2-7 TRBV5-5 CASSLREYEQYF TGTGCCAGCAGCTTGCGAGAGTACGAGCAGTACTTC
- - TRBJ1-2 TRBV6-6 CASSAGPNSNYGYTF TGTGCCAGCAGTGCAGGGCCTAACTCTAACTATGGCTACACCTTC
- TRBD1 TRBJ2-7 TRBV5-1 CASSLGDRVYHEQYF TGCGCCAGCAGCTTGGGGGACAGGGTCTACCACGAGCAGTACTTC
few - TRBJ1-2 TRBV5-4 CASSPTGSGSGYTF TGTGCCAGCAGCCCTACAGGGAGTGGGAGTGGCTACACCTTC
once TRBD2 TRBJ2-3 TRBV11-2 CASSLMVGTSTDTQYF TGTGCCAGCAGCTTAATGGTAGGGACTAGTACAGATACGCAGTATTTT
- TRBD2 TRBJ2-5 TRBV5-1 CASSPPGLAGLRETQYF TGCGCCAGCAGCCCACCGGGACTAGCGGGGTTAAGGGAGACCCAGTACTTC
- - TRBJ2-7 TRBV10-3 CAISPGQPYEQYF TGTGCCATCAGTCCAGGGCAGCCCTACGAGCAGTACTTC
- TRBD1 TRBJ1-1 TRBV6-4 CASSDSDRGPASTEAFF TGTGCCAGCAGTGACTCAGACAGGGGGCCCGCGAGCACTGAAGCTTTCTTT
- TRBD2 TRBJ2-1 TRBV13 CASSVQTSGVRGQFF TGTGCCAGCAGCGTCCAGACTAGCGGGGTCAGAGGGCAGTTCTTC
- - TRBJ1-1 TRBV30 CAWSATGKNTEAFF TGTGCCTGGAGTGCTACAGGGAAGAACACTGAAGCTTTCTTT
few - TRBJ1-3 TRBV30 CAWSARGNTIYF TGTGCCTGGAGTGCCCGGGGAAACACCATATATTTT
once - TRBJ2-1 TRBV5-1 CASSRTPTEASYNEQFF TGCGCCAGCAGCAGGACACCGACAGAAGCCTCCTACAATGAGCAGTTCTTC
- TRBD1 TRBJ1-2 TRBV6-5 CASTQGGTMGGYTF TGTGCCAGCACCCAGGGGGGCACCATGGGGGGCTACACCTTC
- - TRBJ1-1 TRBV19 CASNIRGLPNTEAFF TGTGCCAGTAACATACGCGGGCTCCCGAACACTGAAGCTTTCTTT
- TRBD1 TRBJ1-2 TRBV11-2 CASSLVRTGSNYGYTF TGTGCCAGCAGCTTAGTCCGGACAGGCTCTAACTATGGCTACACCTTC
- TRBD2 TRBJ2-7 TRBV30 CAWSVKTSGTYEQYF TGTGCCTGGAGTGTAAAGACTAGCGGTACCTACGAGCAGTACTTC
- - TRBJ2-1 TRBV3-1/TRBV3-2 CASSQVRGADNEQFF TGTGCCAGCAGCCAAGTTCGGGGGGCCGACAATGAGCAGTTCTTC
- - TRBJ1-1 TRBV6-2/TRBV6-3 CASSYNLRGTEAFF TGTGCCAGCAGTTACAATCTCCGGGGCACTGAAGCTTTCTTT
- - TRBJ1-6 TRBV6-5 CASTLDAGVNSPLHF TGTGCCAGCACTTTAGACGCCGGGGTGAATTCACCCCTCCACTTT
- - TRBJ1-4 TRBV19 CASMGLTNEKLFF TGTGCCAGTATGGGACTCACTAATGAAAAACTGTTTTTT
- - TRBJ1-1 TRBV29-1 CSVEGPPGATEAFF TGCAGCGTTGAAGGGCCCCCAGGCGCCACTGAAGCTTTCTTT
- TRBD1 TRBJ1-2 TRBV5-1 CASSLGRTGDGYTF TGCGCCAGCAGCTTGGGAAGGACAGGCGACGGCTACACCTTC
- - TRBJ2-2 TRBV7-9 CASSFSPRELFF TGTGCCAGCAGCTTCTCCCCCCGGGAGCTGTTTTTT
- - TRBJ1-4 TRBV3-1/TRBV3-2 CASSQDVGLAGEKLFF TGTGCCAGCAGCCAAGATGTGGGACTCGCGGGGGAAAAACTGTTTTTT
once TRBD1 TRBJ2-2 TRBV19 CASSIIPGQGGLELFF TGTGCCAGTAGTATAATACCGGGACAGGGGGGACTCGAGCTGTTTTTT
- - TRBJ1-2 TRBV6-4 CASSDPSTGGINYGYTF TGTGCCAGCAGTGACCCATCGACAGGAGGCATAAACTATGGCTACACCTTC
- - TRBJ2-1 TRBV20-1 CSASYRDPYNEQFF TGCAGTGCTAGTTACAGGGACCCCTACAATGAGCAGTTCTTC
- - TRBJ2-1 TRBV6-5 CASRRGQANEQFF TGTGCCAGCAGGAGAGGGCAGGCGAATGAGCAGTTCTTC
- TRBD1 TRBJ2-3 TRBV19 CASSTTGVLTDTQYF TGTGCCAGTAGTACCACAGGGGTGCTCACAGATACGCAGTATTTT
- TRBD2 TRBJ2-3 TRBV5-4 CASSLGFMTSGGDTQYF TGTGCCAGCAGCTTGGGATTTATGACTAGCGGGGGTGATACGCAGTATTTT
- TRBD1 TRBJ1-1 TRBV30 CALGQQNTEAFF TGTGCCCTGGGACAGCAGAACACTGAAGCTTTCTTT
- TRBD1 TRBJ1-4 TRBV5-1 CASSTGQGATNEKLFF TGCGCCAGCAGCACTGGACAGGGGGCAACTAATGAAAAACTGTTTTTT
- - TRBJ1-2 TRBV30 CACPRRGLGYGYTF TGTGCCTGCCCCAGAAGGGGTTTAGGGTATGGCTACACCTTC
- TRBD1 TRBJ1-2 TRBV2 CASSAPGTESPFYGYTF TGTGCCAGCAGTGCCCCCGGGACAGAATCACCCTTCTATGGCTACACCTTC
- TRBD1 TRBJ1-2 TRBV19 CASSVAGGYGYTF TGTGCCAGTAGTGTGGCAGGGGGGTATGGCTACACCTTC
- - TRBJ2-4 TRBV7-9 CASERGNIQYF TGTGCCAGCGAAAGGGGAAACATTCAGTACTTC
- TRBD1 TRBJ1-4 TRBV9 CASSVQGGPNEKLFF TGTGCCAGCAGCGTACAGGGGGGCCCTAATGAAAAACTGTTTTTT
- - TRBJ2-2 TRBV4-2 CASSQGIGTDYTGELFF TGTGCCAGCAGCCAAGGAATCGGGACTGACTACACCGGGGAGCTGTTTTTT
- - TRBJ2-7 TRBV29-1 CSVAGASDEQYF TGCAGCGTGGCAGGGGCGAGCGACGAGCAGTACTTC
- TRBD2 TRBJ2-1 TRBV11-3 CASSLGASGLGNEQFF TGTGCCAGCAGCTTAGGTGCATCGGGACTAGGCAATGAGCAGTTCTTC
few TRBD1 TRBJ2-7 TRBV7-3 CASSLTGNEQYF TGTGCCAGCAGCTTGACAGGGAACGAGCAGTACTTC
- - TRBJ1-4 TRBV11-3 CASSSGGQANEKLFF TGTGCCAGCAGCTCAGGTGGCCAAGCTAATGAAAAACTGTTTTTT
few - TRBJ1-4 TRBV4-1 CASSQVDMGLTNEKLFF TGCGCCAGCAGCCAAGTCGACATGGGGCTCACTAATGAAAAACTGTTTTTT
- - TRBJ1-1 TRBV7-2 CASSLVGQSQAFF TGTGCCAGCAGCTTAGTAGGACAGAGCCAAGCTTTCTTT